This TCR beta chain was recorded in a study of cytomegalovirus exposure and HLA in healthy donors. A multiplex PCR was run with 60 Vbeta primers and 13 Jbeta primers. This table comes from immunoSEQ multiplex PCR, and its TCRdb copy is limited to in-frame clones, with some not included. The table includes under 200,000 clones, around 80% detected once. The V end was cut by 4 bases, the J end by 5 bases, with 10 bases between. Germline assignment: CDR1 MDHEN and CDR2 SYDVKM. CDR3 length: 13 amino acids. Worth noting for this clone: Antigen unknown.

General study results and limits: Later analysis identified several of the most significant clusters that appeared linked to common viral pathogens.

The rearrangement joins TRBV28 to TRBJ2-3, with a weak D call TRBD2 (5 bases). The specimen sequenced was PBMCs. The TCR comes from a woman aged 45-60 years in good health and CMV-seronegative. The CDR3 region is CASSSTRKDTQYF. Here the CDR3 DNA reads TGTGCCAGCAGTTCCACTAGGAAAGATACGCAGTATTTT.